The present T cell receptor beta chain was sequenced within a study of blood T cell repertoires in COVID-19 (TCRdb year 2020). Regarding the complete study: The collaborator samples originated in the United States, Italy and Spain and spanned the acute and convalescent phases of COVID-19. Where HLA class I and class II types were available, the types were taken from metadata supplied by the sample provider, not from assay-based typing. The material from the prospective study consisted of cDNA or gDNA derived from T cells, B-cell-depleted T cells, or PBMCs. The sample metadata nearly always contained a de-identified subject ID, COVID-19 status, age in years and sex. The samples were drawn from the first 160 participants of the ongoing ImmuneRACE study and from 1,200 or so subjects provided by 6 global collaborators. The repertoires were released in a freely available public database meant as a resource for research on the immune response to SARS-CoV-2. The dataset comprised deeply sampled blood TCRbeta repertoires from subjects exposed to, actively infected with, or recovered from COVID-19. The investigation overall reported the following: How much clinical and demographic metadata was included differed by source and by participant, and the metadata was provided uncurated.

In the prospective study, participants were 18 to 89 years old, resided in about two dozen geographic areas of the United States, and were enrolled through a virtual design. Cohort assignment in the prospective study relied on participant-reported clinical history from a screening survey and a study questionnaire. In the prospective study, whole blood, serum and a nasopharyngeal or oropharyngeal swab were collected from each participant by mobile phlebotomists. Prospective study participants could optionally give additional blood draws and questionnaires over a roughly 2-month period. Prospective study blood samples were shipped either frozen or at room temperature before DNA extraction. Concerning this clone: There is no known antigen for this receptor. Per-base quality was not reported, and no clone a single base away is much larger than it. The sample has other DNA sequences that encode this CDR3 too.

CDR3 length: 13 amino acids, cysteine to phenylalanine. Kept here is only the CDR3 DNA, which spans 39 bases and is read in frame from base 1. The junction shows trimming of 3 bases on V and 1 base on J, plus 4 bases between the germline ends. According to the germline V gene, CDR1 reads SGDLS and CDR2 reads YYNGEE. TCRbeta CDR3 regions were amplified from genomic DNA by means of the immunoSEQ Assay, a bias-controlled multiplex PCR. The published analysis was carried out like this. Within the assay, amplification of reference gene primers was used to estimate how many nucleated cells each sample contained. To quantify the absolute abundance of each unique TCRbeta CDR3 rearrangement, sequence reads were collapsed and filtered. For each sample, productive Simpson clonality was calculated as the square root of Simpson's diversity index over productive rearrangements. TCRdb took over this immuneACCESS table, retaining in-frame rearrangements with V and J assigned. Such tables are incomplete; in checked studies, under half of the missing clones stem from an unresolved V gene, and the remainder is unexplained. The V and J calls and clone size are taken from that table; D and trimming were inferred from the DNA. This sample is represented by 250,000 or so clones; just under 90% of them were singletons. Approximately 4% of the sample comes from the top ten.

Sequencing was done on a sample of PBMCs or T cells enriched from blood (not recorded which). This receptor was taken from a woman aged 25-40 years with acute COVID-19. The chain employs TRBV9 and TRBJ2-2; the D gene is not confidently resolved. CDR3 reads: CASSGQNTGELFF. DNA sequence: TGTGCCAGCAGCGGACAGAACACCGGGGAGCTGTTTTTT.